This TCR beta chain stems from a study of CD8+CD57+ T cells in acquired aplastic anemia. Study results and limitations: Levels of CD8+ Simpson's diversity were not significantly distinct in patients versus controls.

This clonotype was observed once. Its antigen is undetermined. The sequenced patients had an expansion of CD8+CD57+ cells seen by flow cytometry. Germline CDR1 is SEHNR and CDR2 is FQNEAQ (reference sequence). Trimming stripped 3 bases from V and 4 bases from J, with 25 bases between. CDR3 length: 18 residues. Using genomic DNA as the template, TCR beta VDJ and CDR3 profiling was carried out. In TCRdb, the reads were re-called with MiXCR into one record per CDR3 protein. The sample lists 200,000 to 300,000 distinct CDR3 sequences, roughly 82% occurring once. Sequenced: sorted CD4+, CD8+, or CD8+CD57+ T cells (not recorded which) from PBMCs. This chain links TRBV7-9 with TRBJ2-7; D gene unclear. The source of this sequence is a human donor with aplastic anemia. The CDR3 DNA reads as TGTGCCAGCAGCTTTCAACGAAGCGCAGCAACGCAGTATTACGAGCAGTACGTC. Its protein product is CASSFQRSAATQYYEQYV.